Below, 7 T cell receptor beta chains from the same sample are listed, as sequenced in a study of cytomegalovirus exposure and HLA in healthy donors. Clones were sequenced by immunoSEQ multiplex PCR, and TCRdb holds only the in-frame ones, with some missing. The data contain some 170,000 clones, around nine tenths of them singletons. Sequencing was carried out using PBMCs. Source of these receptors: a woman in her thirties in good health and CMV-seronegative.

The chain joins TRBV29-1 to TRBJ2-7; TRBD2 matches at 7 bases. V shed 4 bases and J 2 bases; nucleotides not matched to a gene: 8. This CDR3 comprises 14 residues. In germline, CDR1 is SQVTM, CDR2 ANQGSEA. CDR3 DNA: TGCAGCGTTGTTTTTAGCGGGCTCACCTACGAGCAGTACTTC. This codes for CSVVFSGLTYEQYF.

This rearrangement joins TRBV6-5 to TRBJ1-5; D may be TRBD1 (5 bases). The length of the CDR3 is 13 residues. In germline, CDR1 is MNHEY, CDR2 SVGAGI. V shed 8 bases and J shed 11 bases, with 19 bases lying between them. CDR3 DNA: TGTGCCAGCGCAAGACGGGGGTTGGGGGCCCAGCATTTT. It is translated as CASARRGLGAQHF.

The chain combines TRBV10-3 with TRBJ1-2; 10 bases are shared with TRBD1. The length of the CDR3 is 16 residues. V lost 2 bases to trimming and J lost 4 bases; unmatched junction nucleotides: 7. Germline CDR1 is ENHRY and CDR2 is SYGVKD. This CDR3 is CAISEPGQGRAYGYTF. CDR3 DNA: TGTGCCATCAGTGAGCCGGGACAGGGGAGGGCCTATGGCTACACCTTC.

V gene TRBV7-8 combines with J gene TRBJ2-2; the match to TRBD2 covers 8 bases. After removal of 2 bases from V and 0 bases from J, the junction contained 5 bases not matched to a gene. Per the germline V gene, CDR1 is SGHVS and CDR2 is FQNEAQ. The CDR3 has 17 residues. CDR3 sequence (DNA): TGTGCCAGCAGCTTATGGGCGGGGGGACCGAACACCGGGGAGCTGTTTTTT. It encodes CASSLWAGGPNTGELFF.

V usage is TRBV30 and J usage is TRBJ2-7; the match to TRBD1 covers 9 bases. The CDR3 is 15 residues long. From germline, CDR1 is GTSNPN and CDR2 SVGIG (reference sequence). The ends lost 1 base at V and 2 bases at J; junction bases unmatched: 6. The chain's CDR3 is CAWSDERQGAYEQYF. CDR3 nucleotides: TGTGCCTGGAGTGACGAACGACAGGGGGCCTACGAGCAGTACTTC.

This clone was seen only once. This chain links TRBV2 with TRBJ2-7; D is unresolved. Trimming pared 1 base from V and 2 bases from J, leaving 6 bases between. This CDR3 is 13 amino acids long. In germline, CDR1 is SNHLY, CDR2 FYNNEI. The CDR3 DNA reads TGTGCCAGCAGTGAAGGGGCAGCCTACGAGCAGTACTTC. It specifies CASSEGAAYEQYF.

The chain links TRBV5-6 to TRBJ2-7; 7 nucleotides match TRBD2. Germline V gene sequence: CDR1 SGHDT, CDR2 YYEEEE. This CDR3 contains 14 residues. V shed 4 bases and J 4 bases; nucleotides not matched to a gene: 8. CDR3 amino acids: CASSQMGEGYEQYF. CDR3 coding DNA: TGTGCCAGCAGCCAAATGGGGGAGGGGTACGAGCAGTACTTC.